This T cell receptor beta chain was identified during a study of OX40 agonist ivuxolimab in advanced cancers. About the study: Antecedent anti-PD-1, anti-PD-L1 or anti-CTLA-4 therapy was permissible, with 35% to 40% having received some.

Assay used: immunoSEQ multiplex PCR; TCRdb lists only in-frame clones, some missing. The table lists around 94,000 clones, 87% of them singletons. This sample comprised CD4+ or CD8+ T cells sorted from blood, obtained in a trial of the OX40 agonist ivuxolimab. The clonotype comes from an adult with an advanced solid tumor such as melanoma, head and neck, liver or kidney cancer.

The CDR3 nucleotides read TGTGCCAGCAGCAAAGAGTCCGGCCGGTCCTACGAGCAGTACTTC. Encoded protein: CASSKESGRSYEQYF. J is TRBJ2-5 and V is TRBV5-4; D remains ambiguous. The J call is doubtful: the DNA matches TRBJ2-7 better. CDR3 length: 15 amino acids. Germline CDR1 is SGHNT and CDR2 is YYREEE (reference sequence).